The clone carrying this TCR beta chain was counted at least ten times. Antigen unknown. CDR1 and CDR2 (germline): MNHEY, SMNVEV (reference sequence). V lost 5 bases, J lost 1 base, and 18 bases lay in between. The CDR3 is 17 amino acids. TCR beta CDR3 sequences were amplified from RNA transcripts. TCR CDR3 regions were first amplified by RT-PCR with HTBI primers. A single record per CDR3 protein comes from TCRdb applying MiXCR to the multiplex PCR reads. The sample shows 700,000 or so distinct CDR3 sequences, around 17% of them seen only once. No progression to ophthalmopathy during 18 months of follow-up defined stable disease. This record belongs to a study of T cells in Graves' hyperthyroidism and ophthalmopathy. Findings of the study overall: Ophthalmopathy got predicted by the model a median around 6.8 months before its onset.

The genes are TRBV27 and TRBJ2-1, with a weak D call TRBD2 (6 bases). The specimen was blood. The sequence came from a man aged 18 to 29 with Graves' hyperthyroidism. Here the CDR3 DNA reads TGTGCCAGCAGTCCATTAGCGGCCGAAGAATCCTACAATGAGCAGTTCTTC. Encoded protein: CASSPLAAEESYNEQFF.